Listed below are T cell receptor beta chains from one sample, sequenced in a study of blood T cell repertoires in COVID-19. Sequencing was performed with immunoSEQ multiplex PCR; in TCRdb, only in-frame clones are kept and a portion is missing. The top ten clones hold more than 1.1% of a sample with fewer than 300,000 clones, approximately 84% of them seen once. Sample: peripheral blood. These receptors all stem from a human donor with COVID-19, enrolled during active disease. The donor label of this sample is uncertain. The conserved cysteine and the conserved F or W are not part of the CDR3 here. The D gene is left open where the match is weak. The size field is filled for only some rows; it gives once, few, many or a size class.

D gene: .
clone size: .
V gene: TRBV15
CDR3 protein: ATSREPSRAYNEQF

D gene: TRBD2
clone size: .
V gene: TRBV5-1
CDR3 protein: ASSTSGSNSYNEQF

D gene: .
clone size: .
V gene: TRBV6-5
CDR3 protein: ASRQGGELF

D gene: .
clone size: .
V gene: TRBV29-1
CDR3 protein: SVAGADVYNEQF

D gene: .
clone size: .
V gene: TRBV7-3
CDR3 protein: ASSAGPDRFYEQY

D gene: TRBD2
clone size: .
V gene: TRBV6-2/TRBV6-3
CDR3 protein: ASSYMRESTDTQY

D gene: TRBD1
clone size: .
V gene: TRBV24-1
CDR3 protein: ATSDPQVGQGTYNEQF

D gene: .
clone size: .
V gene: TRBV6-6
CDR3 protein: ASKRYDGNSPLH

D gene: .
clone size: .
V gene: TRBV11-2
CDR3 protein: ASSLGPVNNEQF

D gene: TRBD1
clone size: once
V gene: TRBV18
CDR3 protein: ASSPPLDREGEAF

D gene: .
clone size: .
V gene: TRBV14
CDR3 protein: ASSQQGHNEQF

D gene: TRBD2
clone size: .
V gene: TRBV7-9
CDR3 protein: ASSPRLAEETQY

D gene: TRBD2
clone size: .
V gene: TRBV5-1
CDR3 protein: ASTLEGLEYNEQF

D gene: TRBD1
clone size: .
V gene: TRBV5-1
CDR3 protein: ASSIQGRTEAF

D gene: TRBD1
clone size: .
V gene: TRBV3-1/TRBV3-2
CDR3 protein: ASSQGQGGNTIY

D gene: TRBD1
clone size: once
V gene: TRBV7-2
CDR3 protein: ASSVRQGQETQY

D gene: TRBD2
clone size: .
V gene: TRBV28
CDR3 protein: ASSSRTSGRYTDTQY

D gene: TRBD2
clone size: .
V gene: TRBV3-1/TRBV3-2
CDR3 protein: ASSQDQREGRGNEQF

D gene: .
clone size: .
V gene: TRBV7-2
CDR3 protein: ASSLGRGNSEAF

D gene: .
clone size: few
V gene: TRBV5-1
CDR3 protein: ASSLGTPYATNEKLF

D gene: TRBD2
clone size: .
V gene: TRBV6-2/TRBV6-3
CDR3 protein: ASSSLAGGFTDTQY

D gene: TRBD2
clone size: .
V gene: TRBV28
CDR3 protein: ASSLYGREGQETQY

D gene: .
clone size: .
V gene: TRBV6-1
CDR3 protein: ASSEAGQRAAYNEQF

D gene: TRBD1
clone size: once
V gene: TRBV5-6
CDR3 protein: ASSLRQGASTGELF

D gene: .
clone size: .
V gene: TRBV6-1
CDR3 protein: ASSEASFRGYNEQF

D gene: .
clone size: .
V gene: TRBV3-1/TRBV3-2
CDR3 protein: ASSHADTRANYGYT

D gene: .
clone size: .
V gene: TRBV19
CDR3 protein: ASSSSTSDFTDTQY

D gene: TRBD1
clone size: .
V gene: TRBV9
CDR3 protein: ASSSGTGGFYGYT

D gene: .
clone size: .
V gene: TRBV18
CDR3 protein: ASSPDSSFSNQPQH

D gene: TRBD1
clone size: .
V gene: TRBV19
CDR3 protein: ASSGTANYGYT

D gene: .
clone size: once
V gene: TRBV4-3
CDR3 protein: ASSQSDRNTEAF

D gene: TRBD2
clone size: .
V gene: TRBV29-1
CDR3 protein: SAKEGTSGGTDTQY

D gene: .
clone size: .
V gene: TRBV11-1
CDR3 protein: ASSFRMGYEQF

D gene: .
clone size: .
V gene: TRBV29-1
CDR3 protein: SVDFRQDYGYT

D gene: .
clone size: .
V gene: TRBV5-1
CDR3 protein: ASSLGVGVTTDTQY